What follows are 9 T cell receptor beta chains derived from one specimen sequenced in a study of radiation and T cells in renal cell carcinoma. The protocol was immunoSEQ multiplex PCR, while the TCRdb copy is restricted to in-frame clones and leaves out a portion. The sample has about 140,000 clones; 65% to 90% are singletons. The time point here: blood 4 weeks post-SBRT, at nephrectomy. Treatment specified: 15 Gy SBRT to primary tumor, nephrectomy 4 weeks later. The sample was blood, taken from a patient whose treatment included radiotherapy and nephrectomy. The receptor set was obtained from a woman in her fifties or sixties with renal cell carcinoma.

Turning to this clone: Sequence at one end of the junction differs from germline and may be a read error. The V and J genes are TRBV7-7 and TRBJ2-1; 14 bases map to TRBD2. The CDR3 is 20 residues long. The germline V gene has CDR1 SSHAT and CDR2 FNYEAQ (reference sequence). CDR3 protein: CASSLGSGLAGGGPPNEQFF. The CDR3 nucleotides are TGTGCTAGCAGCTTAGGGTCCGGACTAGCGGGAGGAGGACCGCCAAATGAGCAGTTCTTC.

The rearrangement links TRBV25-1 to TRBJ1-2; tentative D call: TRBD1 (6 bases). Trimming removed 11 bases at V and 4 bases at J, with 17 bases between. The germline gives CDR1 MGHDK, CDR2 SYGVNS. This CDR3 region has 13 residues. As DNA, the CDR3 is TGTGCCCTTAAACAGGGCAGTACCTATGGCTACACCTTC. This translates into CALKQGSTYGYTF.

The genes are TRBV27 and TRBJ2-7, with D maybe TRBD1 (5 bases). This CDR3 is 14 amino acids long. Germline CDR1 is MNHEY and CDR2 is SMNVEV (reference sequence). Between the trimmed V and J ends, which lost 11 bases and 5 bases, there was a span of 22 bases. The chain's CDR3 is CAAKPPKGVHEQYF. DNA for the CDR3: TGTGCCGCCAAACCTCCAAAAGGGGTCCACGAGCAGTACTTC.

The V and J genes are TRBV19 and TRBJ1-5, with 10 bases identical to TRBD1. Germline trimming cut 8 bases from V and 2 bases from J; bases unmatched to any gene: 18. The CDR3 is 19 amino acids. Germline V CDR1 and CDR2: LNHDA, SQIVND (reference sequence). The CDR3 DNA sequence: TGTGCCAGTCATCTCTCCGGGACAGGGGTGGGGTTTCGCAATCAGCCCCAGCATTTT. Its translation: CASHLSGTGVGFRNQPQHF.

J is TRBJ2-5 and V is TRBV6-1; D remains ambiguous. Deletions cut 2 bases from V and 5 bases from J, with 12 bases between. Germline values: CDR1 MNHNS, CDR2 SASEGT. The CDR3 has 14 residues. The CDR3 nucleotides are TGTGCCAGCAGTGAACCGGCAGAATCGGAGACCCAGTACTTC. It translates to CASSEPAESETQYF.

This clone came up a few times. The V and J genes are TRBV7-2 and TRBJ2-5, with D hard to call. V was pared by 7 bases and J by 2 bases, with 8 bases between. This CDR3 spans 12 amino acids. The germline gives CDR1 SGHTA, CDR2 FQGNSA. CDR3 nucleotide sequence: TGTGCCAGCAACAAGCAACAAGAGACCCAGTACTTC. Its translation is CASNKQQETQYF.

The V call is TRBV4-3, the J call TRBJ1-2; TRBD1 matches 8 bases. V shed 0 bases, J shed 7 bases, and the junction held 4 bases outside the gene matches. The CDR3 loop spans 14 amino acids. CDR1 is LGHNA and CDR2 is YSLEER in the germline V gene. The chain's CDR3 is CASSQDQQGGGYTF. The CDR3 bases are TGCGCCAGCAGCCAAGATCAACAGGGGGGTGGCTACACCTTC.

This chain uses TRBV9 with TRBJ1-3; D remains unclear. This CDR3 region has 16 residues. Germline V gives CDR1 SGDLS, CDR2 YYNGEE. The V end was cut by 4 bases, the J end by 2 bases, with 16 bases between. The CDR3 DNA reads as TGTGCCAGCAGCCTGGATTTCGGAGGGACTGGAAACACCATATATTTT. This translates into CASSLDFGGTGNTIYF.

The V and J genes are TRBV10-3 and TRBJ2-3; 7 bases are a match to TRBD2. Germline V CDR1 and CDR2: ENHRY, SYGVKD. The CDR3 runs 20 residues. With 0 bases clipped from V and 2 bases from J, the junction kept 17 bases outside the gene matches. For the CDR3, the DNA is TGTGCCATCAGTGAGTCGGAAACTTCGTCTCTAGCGGCCTACACAGATACGCAGTATTTT. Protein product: CAISESETSSLAAYTDTQYF.